This TCR beta chain is from a study of shared T cell receptors in the human thymus. This CDR3 has 17 residues. The germline CDR1 and CDR2 sequences are SGHRS and YFSETQ. With V trimmed by 0 bases and J by 5 bases, 6 bases remained unmatched. Assay used: immunoSEQ multiplex PCR; TCRdb lists only in-frame clones, some missing. The sample includes more than 550,000 clones, 70% to 90% seen only once; the top ten take more than 0.008%. This sample also belongs to another study, concerning human thymus T cells. That paper adds: Each of the donors was a healthy Finnish infant who was undergoing open corrective cardiac surgery for congenital heart defects. Corrective cardiac operations yielded the resected thymus tissue. Thymic and blood repertoires seemed to favor certain V and J genes. Thymic TCR repertoires of unrelated people reportedly overlapped highly.

This sequence was found in a girl under three years old with a congenital heart defect. The gene calls are TRBV5-1 and TRBJ2-2; 11 bases are a match to TRBD2. Sequencing input: thymocytes. The CDR3: CASSLVLAGGRTGELFF. The CDR3 DNA reads as TGCGCCAGCAGCTTGGTATTAGCGGGGGGGCGTACCGGGGAGCTGTTTTTT.